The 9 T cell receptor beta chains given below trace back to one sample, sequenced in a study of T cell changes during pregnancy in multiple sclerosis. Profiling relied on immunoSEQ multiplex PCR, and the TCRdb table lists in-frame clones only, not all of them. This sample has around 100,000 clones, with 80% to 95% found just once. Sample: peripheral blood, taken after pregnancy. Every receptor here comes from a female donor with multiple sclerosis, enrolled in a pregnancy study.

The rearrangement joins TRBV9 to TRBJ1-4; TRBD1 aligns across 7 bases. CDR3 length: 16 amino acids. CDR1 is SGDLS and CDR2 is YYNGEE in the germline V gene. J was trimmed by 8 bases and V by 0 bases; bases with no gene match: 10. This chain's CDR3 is CASSVGPGGGGEKLFF. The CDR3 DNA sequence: TGTGCCAGCAGCGTAGGGCCAGGGGGAGGAGGGGAAAAACTGTTTTTT.

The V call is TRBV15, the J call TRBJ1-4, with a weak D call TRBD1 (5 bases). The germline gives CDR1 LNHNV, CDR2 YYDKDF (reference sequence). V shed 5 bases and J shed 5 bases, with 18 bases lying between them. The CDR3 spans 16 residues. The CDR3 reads CATSRPSRAQNEKLFF. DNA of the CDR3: TGTGCCACCAGCCGTCCGAGCAGGGCTCAGAATGAAAAACTGTTTTTT.

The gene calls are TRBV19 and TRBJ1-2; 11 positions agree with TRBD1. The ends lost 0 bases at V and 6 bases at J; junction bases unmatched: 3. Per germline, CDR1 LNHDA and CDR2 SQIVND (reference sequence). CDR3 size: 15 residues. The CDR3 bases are TGTGCCAGTAGTATAGACGCGGGACAGGGGGATGGCTACACCTTC. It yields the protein CASSIDAGQGDGYTF.

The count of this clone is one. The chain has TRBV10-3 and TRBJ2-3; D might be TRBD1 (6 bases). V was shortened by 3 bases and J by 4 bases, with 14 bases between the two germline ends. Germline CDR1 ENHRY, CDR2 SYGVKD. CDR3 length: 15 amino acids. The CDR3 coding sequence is TGTGCCATCAGTGATATAGGGGGTTCTTCAGATACGCAGTATTTT. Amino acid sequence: CAISDIGGSSDTQYF.

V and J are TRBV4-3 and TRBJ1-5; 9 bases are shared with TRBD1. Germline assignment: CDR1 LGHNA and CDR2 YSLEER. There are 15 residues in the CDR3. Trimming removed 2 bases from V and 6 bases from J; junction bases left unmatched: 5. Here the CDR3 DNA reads TGCGCCAGCAGCCAAACAGGGGGCGCGGGTCAGCCCCAGCATTTT. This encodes CASSQTGGAGQPQHF.

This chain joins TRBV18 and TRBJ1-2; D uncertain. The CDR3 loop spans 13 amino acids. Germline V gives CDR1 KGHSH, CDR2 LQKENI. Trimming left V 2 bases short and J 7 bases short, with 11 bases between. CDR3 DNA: TGTGCCAGCTCACCAAGCCCCGATGGTGGCTACACCTTC. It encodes CASSPSPDGGYTF.

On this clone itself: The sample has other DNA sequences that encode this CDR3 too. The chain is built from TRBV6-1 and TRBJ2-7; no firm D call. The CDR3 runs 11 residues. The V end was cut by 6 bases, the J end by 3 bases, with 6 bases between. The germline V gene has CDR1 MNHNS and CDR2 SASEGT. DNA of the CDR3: TGTGCCAGCAGGAGAGACTACGAGCAGTACTTC. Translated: CASRRDYEQYF.

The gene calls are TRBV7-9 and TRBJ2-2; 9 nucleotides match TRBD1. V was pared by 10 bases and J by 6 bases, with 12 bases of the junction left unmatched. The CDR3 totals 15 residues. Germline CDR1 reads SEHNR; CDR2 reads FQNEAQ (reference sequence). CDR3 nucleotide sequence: TGTGCCACGACTGCCGGGACAGGGATATCCGGGGAGCTGTTTTTT. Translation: CATTAGTGISGELFF.

CDR3: CASRTSGGRFTGELFF. As DNA, the CDR3 is TGTGCCTCCCGGACTAGCGGGGGCCGATTTACCGGGGAGCTGTTTTTT. The rearrangement joins TRBV7-6 to TRBJ2-2; 13 bases are a match to TRBD2. The CDR3 loop spans 16 amino acids. Trimming at V came to 11 bases and at J to 5 bases, leaving 11 bases not matched to a gene. Germline loops: CDR1 SGHVS, CDR2 FNYEAQ.